The following is a TCR beta chain sequence with its context. The target antigen is unknown. Germline-derived CDR1 and CDR2 are MDHEN and SYDVKM. CDR3 length: 17 amino acids. Between the trimmed V and J ends, which lost 2 bases and 8 bases, there was a span of 22 bases. The data are from a study of T cell repertoires in cytomegalovirus infection. About the study: Public TCR beta signatures provided an indication of both CMV infection and a matching HLA type. Findings and caveats of the study: Cumulated frequencies of public TCR beta families served to identify carriers of CMV plus the relevant HLA. Ex vivo responses were dominated by HLA-C-restricted CMV-specific TCR beta clonotypes.

TCRdb re-called the reads with MiXCR, one entry per CDR3 protein. The sample carries around 100,000 distinct CDR3 sequences, around 10% recorded once. Sequenced: PBMCs, sequenced either directly or after in vitro stimulation (not recorded which). This rearrangement joins TRBV28 to TRBJ2-1, with D unclear. The origin of this receptor is a human donor in good health (CMV status not recorded). Some clones in this sample may be carry-over from other donors' samples. The DNA of the CDR3 is TGTGCCAGCAGTTTACCGACGTGGCAGGTCAAGAGCCATGAGCAGTTCTTC. Protein product: CASSLPTWQVKSHEQFF.